This TCR beta chain originates from a study of blood T cell repertoires in COVID-19. Study as a whole: Sample material is recorded as cDNA or gDNA derived from T cells, B-cell-depleted T cells, or PBMCs.

Germline values: CDR1 MNHEY, CDR2 SMNVEV (reference sequence). This CDR3 region has 14 residues. The J segment lost 4 bases and the V segment lost 2 bases, leaving 3 bases of the junction unmatched. Assay: immunoSEQ multiplex PCR; the TCRdb copy retains only in-frame clones and omits some. Of over 250,000 clones in the sample, roughly 89% are singletons; the top ten hold about 2%. The sequenced sample was PBMCs or T cells enriched from blood (not recorded which). This chain links TRBV27 with TRBJ2-3; TRBD1 matches 7 bases. The source is a woman aged 60 to 75 who had recovered from COVID-19. CDR3 region: CASSLNQGADTQYF. The CDR3 DNA is TGTGCCAGCAGTTTAAATCAGGGGGCAGATACGCAGTATTTT.